These T cell receptor beta chains were read from a single sample in a study of immune cell composition in non-small cell lung cancer. Profiling relied on immunoSEQ multiplex PCR, and the TCRdb table lists in-frame clones only, not all of them. The table records about 2,900 clones, approximately 72% of them present only once. Material for sequencing was lung tumor tissue. The receptors shown here come from a human donor with non-small cell lung cancer. The CDR3 runs from the conserved cysteine through the conserved F or W. A D gene is named only where the DNA matches it firmly. Clone size is shown for a subset of rows, as once, few, many or a class of expanded clone.

DNA	CDR3	size	J	D	V
TGTGCCAGCAGCTTACGGACAGTCAACTCCTACAATGAGCAGTTCTTC	CASSLRTVNSYNEQFF	.	TRBJ2-1	.	TRBV11-2
TGTGCCAGCAGCTTAGTGAGGGGGACCGGGGAGCTGTTTTTT	CASSLVRGTGELFF	.	TRBJ2-2	.	TRBV7-2
TGTGCCAGCAAACCAGCAGGCACTGAAGCTTTCTTT	CASKPAGTEAFF	.	TRBJ1-1	.	TRBV6-6
TGTGCCAGCAGTCGACAGATGAACACCGGGGAGCTGTTTTTT	CASSRQMNTGELFF	.	TRBJ2-2	.	TRBV6-5
TGCGCCAGCAGCTTGGCCGCAGAAGGAAACACCATATATTTT	CASSLAAEGNTIYF	.	TRBJ1-3	.	TRBV5-1
TGTGCCAGCAGCTTAGAATCTCCAGGCGGCTACACCTTC	CASSLESPGGYTF	.	TRBJ1-2	.	TRBV7-9
TGTGCCAGCAGTAGGGGGGGGGCTCCCGAGACCCAGTACTTC	CASSRGGAPETQYF	.	TRBJ2-5	.	TRBV28
TGCGCCAGCAGTCTCGACCAGGGGAACACTGAAGCTTTCTTT	CASSLDQGNTEAFF	.	TRBJ1-1	.	TRBV4-3
TGTGCCAGCAGTTACTCCCCCAGGGATGGCTACACCTTC	CASSYSPRDGYTF	few	TRBJ1-2	.	TRBV6-6
TGTGCCAGCAGCTCAACCGGGACAGACTACGAGCAGTACTTC	CASSSTGTDYEQYF	.	TRBJ2-7	TRBD1	TRBV7-2
TGCGCCAGCAGCCAGACAGGGGGTAGGGGACGCTCTGGAAACACCATATATTTT	CASSQTGGRGRSGNTIYF	.	TRBJ1-3	TRBD1	TRBV4-1
TGTGCCAGCAGCCCGACACAGGTTAACGAGCAGTACTTC	CASSPTQVNEQYF	few	TRBJ2-7	.	TRBV7-2
TGTGCCAGCAGCCTCGAGGCGGGATTGAGCGGGGAGCTGTTTTTT	CASSLEAGLSGELFF	.	TRBJ2-2	.	TRBV7-6
TGTGCCAGCAGTGAACTCACAGGATCAACTAATGAAAAACTGTTTTTT	CASSELTGSTNEKLFF	.	TRBJ1-4	.	TRBV6-1
TGTGCCAGCAGCCCTCGGGGGGGCCCCGCAGATACGCAGTATTTT	CASSPRGGPADTQYF	.	TRBJ2-3	TRBD2	TRBV14
TGTGCCAGCAGACGGACAGGTGGGGATTCACCCCTCCACTTT	CASRRTGGDSPLHF	.	TRBJ1-6	TRBD1	TRBV6-6
TGCGCCAGCAGCCCTGCTGACGGACTCTACGAGCAGTACTTC	CASSPADGLYEQYF	large	TRBJ2-7	.	TRBV5-1
TGTGCCAGCGGGACAGGAGATGGCAATCAGCCCCAGCATTTT	CASGTGDGNQPQHF	.	TRBJ1-5	TRBD1	TRBV6-5
TGTGCCAGCAGCTTACTGCGCCGCAACGAGGCTGGCTACACCTTC	CASSLLRRNEAGYTF	.	TRBJ1-2	.	TRBV7-2
TGTGCCAGCAGCTTAGCGGTCGGGGGTCGAAAGTACTTC	CASSLAVGGRKYF	.	TRBJ2-7	.	TRBV11-3
TGCGCCAGCAGCTTGGACAGTAACTATAATTCACCCCTCCACTTT	CASSLDSNYNSPLHF	.	TRBJ1-6	.	TRBV5-1
TGTGCCAGTAGTTTTCTAGCGGGAGCTTTGGATGAGCAGTTCTTC	CASSFLAGALDEQFF	few	TRBJ2-1	TRBD2	TRBV19
TGTGCCAGCAGCTTAACATCGGGACAGGGGGCTTTCTTT	CASSLTSGQGAFF	.	TRBJ1-1	TRBD1	TRBV7-3
TGTGCCAGCAGGACCGGGACAGGGCTTTATGGCTACACCTTC	CASRTGTGLYGYTF	.	TRBJ1-2	TRBD1	TRBV6-5
TGTGCCAGCAGCTTAGCGCTAGCGGGGGGCTCCGAGCAGTACTTC	CASSLALAGGSEQYF	.	TRBJ2-7	TRBD2	TRBV7-9
TGTGCCAGCAGCCAATTGACAGGGGATCAGCCCCAGCATTTT	CASSQLTGDQPQHF	.	TRBJ1-5	TRBD1	TRBV2
TGTGCCAGCAGCAACCCCGGGACAGGTCAAGAGACCCAGTACTTC	CASSNPGTGQETQYF	few	TRBJ2-5	TRBD1	TRBV7-6
TGTGCCAGCAGTGTACCGGGACAGGCATACAATGAGCAGTTCTTC	CASSVPGQAYNEQFF	large	TRBJ2-1	TRBD1	TRBV27
TGTGCCAGCAGCCGAACTATAACGGCGGATAAGGCCCAGTACTTC	CASSRTITADKAQYF	.	TRBJ2-5	.	TRBV5-5
TGTGCCAGCAGTTACTCAATGAGCGGCGAGCAGTACTTC	CASSYSMSGEQYF	.	TRBJ2-7	.	TRBV6-6
TGTGCCAGTAGTGGAGGGACTAGCGGGGGGAAAAACATTCAGTACTTC	CASSGGTSGGKNIQYF	few	TRBJ2-4	TRBD2	TRBV19
TGCGCCAGCAGCTCAGGGACAGGAGATGAGCAGTTCTTC	CASSSGTGDEQFF	.	TRBJ2-1	TRBD1	TRBV5-1
TGTGCCAGTAGTAACCGGGACAGGGGCTACACCTTC	CASSNRDRGYTF	.	TRBJ1-2	TRBD1	TRBV19
TGTGCCAGCAGTGAGGGGGCGCAGCGGACGGGCTCCTACGAGCAGTACTTC	CASSEGAQRTGSYEQYF	.	TRBJ2-7	.	TRBV2
TGCAGCGTCCGGGACAGCTACAATGAGCAGTTCTTC	CSVRDSYNEQFF	.	TRBJ2-1	TRBD1	TRBV29-1
TGTGCCAGCAGCTTGGGGGACACCACCTACGAGCAGTACTTC	CASSLGDTTYEQYF	.	TRBJ2-7	.	TRBV5-8
TGTGCCAGCAGCTTAGGGACAGGGCCCACTGAAGCTTTCTTT	CASSLGTGPTEAFF	once	TRBJ1-1	TRBD1	TRBV11-2
TGTGCCAGTAGTATGGAGGCAGAACCCTATAATTCACCCCTCCACTTT	CASSMEAEPYNSPLHF	.	TRBJ1-6	.	TRBV19
TGTGCCAGCAGTTTCTTGAGCGGCACAGATACGCAGTATTTT	CASSFLSGTDTQYF	.	TRBJ2-3	.	TRBV28
TGTGCCAGCAGTTGGATGGGGACAGTGAACACTGAAGCTTTCTTT	CASSWMGTVNTEAFF	few	TRBJ1-1	TRBD1	TRBV6-6
TGTGCCAGCAGCCCTGGGACAGGGAAAGAGACCCAGTACTTC	CASSPGTGKETQYF	.	TRBJ2-5	TRBD1	TRBV9
TGCGCCAGCAGCACCGGGACTGGGGTAACTTTCTTT	CASSTGTGVTFF	few	TRBJ1-1	.	TRBV5-1
TGTGCCAGCAGCTTAGCACTAGCCTCCTACGAGCAGTACTTC	CASSLALASYEQYF	.	TRBJ2-7	.	TRBV7-2
TGTGCCAGTATCTATACCGGGACAGAGGCCTTCGGCGGACTTAGCTCCTATAATTCACCCCTCCACTTT	CASIYTGTEAFGGLSSYNSPLHF	.	TRBJ1-6	TRBD1	TRBV19
TGTGCCCTTTCCGGGTTCAACGAGCAGTACTTC	CALSGFNEQYF	.	TRBJ2-7	.	TRBV6-5
TGCGCCAGCAGCCAAGGACGACTGGCAGGGGGTGCAGATACGCAGTATTTT	CASSQGRLAGGADTQYF	once	TRBJ2-3	TRBD1	TRBV4-3
TGTGCCAGCAGCCCACGACATGCCCCAGATACGCAGTATTTT	CASSPRHAPDTQYF	few	TRBJ2-3	.	TRBV7-9
TGCAGCGTCAGGACAGGGCGATACGAGCAGTACTTC	CSVRTGRYEQYF	.	TRBJ2-7	TRBD1	TRBV29-1
TGTGCCAGCAGCGCAGGACAGGGCCCCCAAGAGACCCAGTACTTC	CASSAGQGPQETQYF	.	TRBJ2-5	TRBD1	TRBV7-7
TGCGCCAGCAGCCTGCTCGGTTTCACCTACACAGATACGCAGTATTTT	CASSLLGFTYTDTQYF	.	TRBJ2-3	.	TRBV5-1
TGTGCCTGGAGTGTACTTCTGGATGAGCAGTTCTTC	CAWSVLLDEQFF	.	TRBJ2-1	.	TRBV30
TGTGCCAGCAGCTTAGCCGACGGACTAGCGGGAAGACGGGACGGGGAGCAGTACTTC	CASSLADGLAGRRDGEQYF	few	TRBJ2-7	TRBD2	TRBV7-9
TGCGCCAGCAGCTTGGCGCTCACTAGCGGGGGGCGAAATGAGCAGTTCTTC	CASSLALTSGGRNEQFF	.	TRBJ2-1	TRBD2	TRBV5-1
TGTGCCAGCAGCTCTCGCCGGGATGAGCAGTTCTTC	CASSSRRDEQFF	.	TRBJ2-1	.	TRBV7-9